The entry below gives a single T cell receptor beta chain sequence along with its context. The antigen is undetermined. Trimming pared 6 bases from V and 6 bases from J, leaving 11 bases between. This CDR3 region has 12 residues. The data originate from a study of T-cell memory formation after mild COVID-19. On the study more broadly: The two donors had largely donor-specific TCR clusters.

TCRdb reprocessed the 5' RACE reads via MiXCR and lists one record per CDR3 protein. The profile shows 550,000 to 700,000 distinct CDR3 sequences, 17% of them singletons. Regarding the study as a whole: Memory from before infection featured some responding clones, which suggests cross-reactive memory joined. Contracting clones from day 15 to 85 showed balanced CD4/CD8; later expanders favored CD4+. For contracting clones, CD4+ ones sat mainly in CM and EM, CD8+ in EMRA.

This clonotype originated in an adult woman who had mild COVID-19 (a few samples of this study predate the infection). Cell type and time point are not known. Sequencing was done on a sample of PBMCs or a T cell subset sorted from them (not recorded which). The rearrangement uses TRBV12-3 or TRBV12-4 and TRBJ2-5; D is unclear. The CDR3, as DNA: TGTGCCAGCAGCCCCCCGAGGAAGACCCAGTACTTC. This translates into CASSPPRKTQYF.